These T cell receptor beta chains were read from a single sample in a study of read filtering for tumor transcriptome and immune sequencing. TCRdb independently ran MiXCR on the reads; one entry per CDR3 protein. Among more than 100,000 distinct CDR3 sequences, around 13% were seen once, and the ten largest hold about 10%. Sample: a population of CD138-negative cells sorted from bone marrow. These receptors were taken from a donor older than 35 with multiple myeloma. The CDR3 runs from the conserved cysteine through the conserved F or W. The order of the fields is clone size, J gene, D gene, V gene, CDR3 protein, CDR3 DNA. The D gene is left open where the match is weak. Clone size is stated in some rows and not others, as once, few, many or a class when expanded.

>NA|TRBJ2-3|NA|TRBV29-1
CSVETPRTASTDTQYF
TGCAGCGTTGAGACCCCCAGGACGGCTAGCACAGATACGCAGTATTTT
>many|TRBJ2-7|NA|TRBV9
CASSVSGGYEQYF
TGTGCCAGCAGCGTGTCCGGGGGCTACGAGCAGTACTTC
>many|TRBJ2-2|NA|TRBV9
CASSVAGAPNTGELFF
TGTGCCAGCAGCGTAGCGGGGGCTCCGAACACCGGGGAGCTGTTTTTT
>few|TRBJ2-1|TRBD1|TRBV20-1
CSAGQVQEQFF
TGCAGTGCTGGACAGGTCCAAGAGCAGTTCTTC
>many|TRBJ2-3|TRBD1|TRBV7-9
CASSLGQGSTDTQYF
TGTGCCAGCAGCTTAGGACAGGGTAGCACAGATACGCAGTATTTT
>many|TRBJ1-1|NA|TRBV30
CAWSVLAYSPAFF
TGTGCCTGGAGTGTATTGGCCTACAGTCCAGCTTTCTTT
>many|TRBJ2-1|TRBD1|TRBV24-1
CATSDPGQGISGEQFF
TGTGCCACCAGTGACCCGGGACAGGGGATATCAGGTGAGCAGTTCTTC
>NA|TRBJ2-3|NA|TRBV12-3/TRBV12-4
CASLRVGRRESDTQYF
TGCGCCAGCCTCAGGGTGGGGCGTCGGGAGTCAGATACGCAGTATTTT
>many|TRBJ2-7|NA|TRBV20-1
CSALGSSGIYEQYF
TGCAGTGCCCTAGGAAGTAGCGGTATCTACGAGCAGTACTTC
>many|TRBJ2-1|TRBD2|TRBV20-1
CSAGGLAGGLYNEQFF
TGCAGTGCTGGTGGACTAGCGGGAGGCCTTTACAATGAGCAGTTCTTC
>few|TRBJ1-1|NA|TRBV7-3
CASSSDPPGATEAFF
TGTGCCAGCAGCTCGGATCCCCCCGGGGCCACTGAAGCTTTCTTT
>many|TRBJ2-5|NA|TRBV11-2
CASTPGKTQYF
TGTGCCAGCACCCCGGGGAAGACCCAGTACTTC
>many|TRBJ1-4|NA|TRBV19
CASSIANWDSEKLFF
TGTGCCAGTAGTATAGCAAATTGGGACTCTGAAAAACTGTTTTTT
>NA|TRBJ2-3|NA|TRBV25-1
CASSELDQAVADTQYF
TGTGCCAGCAGTGAATTGGACCAAGCAGTCGCAGATACGCAGTATTTT
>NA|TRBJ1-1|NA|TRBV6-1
CASSEVWRNTEASF
TGTGCCAGCAGTGAGGTATGGAGGAACACTGAAGCTTCCTTT
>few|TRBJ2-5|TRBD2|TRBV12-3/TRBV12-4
CASSSGLAGGFRTQYF
TGTGCCAGCAGTTCGGGACTAGCGGGGGGGTTTCGGACCCAGTACTTC
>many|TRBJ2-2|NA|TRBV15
CATSRYPRDTGELFF
TGTGCCACCAGCAGGTACCCAAGGGACACCGGGGAGCTGTTTTTT
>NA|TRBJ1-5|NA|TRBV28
CATWIRSNQSQHF
TGTGCCACCTGGATTCGAAGCAATCAGTCCCAGCATTTT
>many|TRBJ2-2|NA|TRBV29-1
CSVEVQGGLFF
TGCAGCGTTGAAGTCCAGGGTGGGCTGTTTTTT
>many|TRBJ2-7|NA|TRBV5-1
CASSLDPGQYEQYF
TGCGCCAGCAGCTTGGATCCGGGGCAATACGAGCAGTACTTC
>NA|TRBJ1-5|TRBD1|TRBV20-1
CSAKGTGGRQPQHF
TGCAGTGCTAAAGGGACAGGGGGCCGTCAGCCCCAGCATTTT
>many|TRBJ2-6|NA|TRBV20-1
CSARVGGSGANVLTF
TGCAGTGCTAGAGTGGGGGGCTCTGGGGCCAACGTCCTGACTTTC